This TCR beta chain is drawn from a study of blood T cell repertoires in COVID-19. Turning to the study itself: Sites in the United States, Italy and Spain provided acute and convalescent COVID-19 samples.

Some clones are missing from TCRdb's copy, which holds only in-frame ones; the method was immunoSEQ multiplex PCR. The sample lists approximately 220,000 clones; about 86% were seen once. CDR3 length: 13 residues. Trimming took off 2 bases at V and 7 bases at J, with 12 bases between the two ends. The germline V gene encodes CDR1 GTSNPN and CDR2 SVGIG (reference sequence). The cohort comprised adults aged 18 to 89 years residing in 20 to 30 US areas. This receptor was obtained from a woman aged 40 to 50 with acute COVID-19. The genes are TRBV30 and TRBJ1-5; D is unclear. Specimen: PBMCs or T cells enriched from blood (not recorded which). CDR3 loop: CAWSTQTGQPQHF. The CDR3 coding sequence is TGTGCCTGGAGTACGCAGACGGGGCAGCCCCAGCATTTT. Drawing the rest from reference TRBV30 and TRBJ1-5, the complete variable domain is SQTIHQWPATLVQPVGSPLSLECTVEGTSNPNLYWYRQAAGRGLQLLFYSVGIGQISSEVPQNLSASRPQDRQFILSSKKLLLSDSGFYLCAWSTQTGQPQHFGDGTRLSIL.